Detailed here is one TCR beta chain. This sample is part of a study of blood T cell repertoires in COVID-19. Some clones are missing from TCRdb's copy, which holds only in-frame ones; the method was immunoSEQ multiplex PCR. The sample has under 300,000 clones, about 86% seen once; the top ten hold less than 8%. This CDR3 is built from 13 residues. Per the germline V gene, CDR1 is LNHDA and CDR2 is SQIVND (reference sequence). Trimming removed 6 bases at V and 5 bases at J, with 14 bases between. V usage is TRBV19 and J usage is TRBJ2-7; the D gene is possibly TRBD2 (7 bases). The sequence came from a man aged 60 to 75 with acute or convalescent COVID-19. The sequencing sample was made of peripheral blood. The CDR3, as DNA: TGTGCCAGTAGAGATCCGGGGGGCAACGAGCAGTACTTC. It specifies CASRDPGGNEQYF. Complete variable domain (other parts from reference TRBV19 and TRBJ2-7): DGGITQSPKYLFRKEGQNVTLSCEQNLNHDAMYWYRQDPGQGLRLIYYSQIVNDFQKGDIAEGYSVSREKKESFPLTVTSAQKNPTAFYLCASRDPGGNEQYFGPGTRLTVT.